This T cell receptor beta chain originates from a study of CD8 T cells in ankylosing spondylitis. Libraries of TCR beta came from quantitative 5'-RACE with molecular barcodes. TCRdb re-analysed the 5' RACE reads in MiXCR, keeping a single row per CDR3 protein. The table has 85,000 to 90,000 distinct CDR3 sequences, roughly 30% seen once; the top ten hold roughly 59%. Study results and caveats: Prior literature has documented some motif variants in synovial fluid and blood from reactive arthritis. Disease-linked clones bore a CD8+ phenotype, appearing relatively rarely in peripheral blood.

This clonotype was found a few times. Its target is not known. The germline V gene encodes CDR1 SGHTA and CDR2 FQGTGA. Trimming cost V 5 bases and J 4 bases, with 11 bases left between them. The CDR3 is 13 amino acids. The source is a male donor with ankylosing spondylitis or in good health (not recorded which). Sequencing was performed on blood, either unsorted or a sorted T cell fraction (not recorded which). The chain couples TRBV7-3 to TRBJ1-1; weak D call: TRBD1 (5 bases). CDR3 DNA sequence: TGTGCCAGCAGCCAGGGTGTCGTCACTGAAGCTTTCTTT. Its translation: CASSQGVVTEAFF.